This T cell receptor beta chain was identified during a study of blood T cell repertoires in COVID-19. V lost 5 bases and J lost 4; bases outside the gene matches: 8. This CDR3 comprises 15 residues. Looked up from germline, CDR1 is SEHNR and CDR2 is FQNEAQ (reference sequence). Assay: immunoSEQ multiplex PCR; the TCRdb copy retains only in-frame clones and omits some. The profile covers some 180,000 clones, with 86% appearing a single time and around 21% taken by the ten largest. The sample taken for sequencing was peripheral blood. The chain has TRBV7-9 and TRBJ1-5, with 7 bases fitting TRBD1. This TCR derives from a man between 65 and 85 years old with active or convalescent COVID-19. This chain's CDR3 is CASSAPGTENQPQHF. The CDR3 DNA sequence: TGTGCCAGCAGCGCACCCGGGACAGAAAATCAGCCCCAGCATTTT.